The T cell receptor beta chain under discussion was sequenced for a study of technical replicates of blood from a handful of donors. Clones were sequenced by immunoSEQ multiplex PCR, and TCRdb holds only the in-frame ones, with some missing. This table has under 80,000 clones, more than 90% appearing once. This clonotype was obtained from a human donor in good health. Some clones in this sample may be carry-over from other donors' samples. The sample comprised T cells isolated from PBMCs.

The CDR3 reads CASSLYYNEQFF. The CDR3 nucleotides read TGTGCCAGCAGCTTGTACTACAATGAGCAGTTCTTC. The gene calls are TRBV5-6 and TRBJ2-1; D is undetermined. There are 12 residues in the CDR3. V was cut by 1 base and J by 3 bases, with 2 bases left in between. Germline loops: CDR1 SGHDT, CDR2 YYEEEE.